The next 8 T cell receptor beta chains were all read from a single sample in a study of blood T cell repertoires in COVID-19 (dated by TCRdb to 2020 to 2021). The method behind the library was the immunoSEQ multiplex PCR assay. TCRdb obtained this table from immuneACCESS and retained in-frame rearrangements with V and J assigned. These tables miss some clones; where compared with another copy, unresolved V genes account for less than half of the shortfall, and the remainder is unexplained. The sample includes roughly 170,000 clones, with roughly four fifths observed a single time. The top ten clones comprise about 12% of the sample. Sample: PBMCs or T cells enriched from blood (not recorded which). The receptors derive from a man aged 45-65 years who had recovered from COVID-19.

The genes are TRBV19 and TRBJ1-1; a weak D match, TRBD1 (5 bases). CDR1 is LNHDA, CDR2 SQIVND, per germline (reference sequence). There are 11 residues in the CDR3. V dropped 11 bases and J dropped 3 bases, with 10 bases sitting between them. CDR3 DNA: TGTGCCGCCACGGGGGACACTGAAGCTTTCTTT. Protein: CAATGDTEAFF.

V and J are TRBV16 and TRBJ1-3; no definite D call. This CDR3 is 13 amino acids long. Between the trimmed V and J ends, which lost 2 bases and 6 bases, there was a span of 8 bases. The V gene's germline CDR1 is KGHSY and CDR2 FQNENV. CDR3 in DNA: TGTGCCAGCAGCCAAAAACCAGAAAACACCATATATTTT. It is translated as CASSQKPENTIYF.

The V call is TRBV3-1 (or the pseudogene TRBV3-2), the J call TRBJ2-5; 10 bases agree with TRBD1. The CDR3 contains 14 residues. The junction had 9 bases not matched to a gene; V was cut back by 7 bases and J by 7 bases. From germline, CDR1 is LGHDT and CDR2 YNNKEL (reference sequence). CDR3 amino acids: CASTPTGDRGTQYF. The CDR3 DNA reads TGTGCCAGCACCCCAACGGGGGACAGGGGGACCCAGTACTTC.

The chain links TRBV9 to TRBJ2-1; 7 bases fit TRBD1. CDR3 length: 17 residues. Germline CDR1 SGDLS, CDR2 YYNGEE. Trimming at V came to 1 base and at J to 1 base, leaving 8 bases not matched to a gene. CDR3 protein: CASSVIPAGGSYNEQFF. In nucleotides, the CDR3 is TGTGCCAGCAGCGTAATTCCGGCAGGGGGATCCTACAATGAGCAGTTCTTC.

V and J are TRBV4-1 and TRBJ1-1, with unresolved D. V dropped 1 base and J dropped 1 base, with 4 bases sitting between them. CDR1 is MGHRA and CDR2 is YSYEKL in the germline V gene. The CDR3 totals 13 residues. The CDR3 DNA reads TGCGCCAGCAGCCAAGGACAGAACACTGAAGCTTTCTTT. It translates to CASSQGQNTEAFF.

This clone was seen a single time. This chain links TRBV6-5 with TRBJ2-7; D might be TRBD1 (6 bases). Trimming removed 4 bases at V and 3 bases at J, with 7 bases between. The CDR3 contains 12 residues. Germline CDR1 MNHEY, CDR2 SVGAGI. DNA for the CDR3: TGTGCCAGCAGTTTGGGACACTACGAGCAGTACTTC. This gives the protein CASSLGHYEQYF.

V is TRBV28 and J is TRBJ2-5; possibly TRBD1 for D (6 bases). The V gene's germline CDR1 is MDHEN and CDR2 SYDVKM. Deletions cut 6 bases from V and 2 bases from J, with 13 bases between. The CDR3 has 14 residues. CDR3 in amino acids: CASSRGGNQETQYF. CDR3 DNA: TGTGCCAGCAGCAGAGGGGGAAATCAAGAGACCCAGTACTTC.

The chain joins TRBV12-3 or TRBV12-4 to TRBJ1-2, with 10 nucleotides matching TRBD1. V trimming: 3 bases; J trimming: 8 bases; junction bases outside the gene matches: 3. The CDR3 runs to 13 residues. CDR3 DNA: TGTGCCAGCAGTTTCGGGGACAGGGGAGGCTACACCTTC. This encodes CASSFGDRGGYTF.